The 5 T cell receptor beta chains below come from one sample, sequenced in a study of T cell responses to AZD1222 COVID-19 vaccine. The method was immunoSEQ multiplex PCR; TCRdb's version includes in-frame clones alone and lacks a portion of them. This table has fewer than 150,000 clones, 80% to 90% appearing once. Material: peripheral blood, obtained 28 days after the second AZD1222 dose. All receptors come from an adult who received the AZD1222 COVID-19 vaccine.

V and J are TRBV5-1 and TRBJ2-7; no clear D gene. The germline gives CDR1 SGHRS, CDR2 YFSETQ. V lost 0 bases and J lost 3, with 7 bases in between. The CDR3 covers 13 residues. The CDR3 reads CASSLGGFYEQYF. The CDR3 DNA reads TGCGCCAGCAGCTTGGGCGGTTTCTACGAGCAGTACTTC. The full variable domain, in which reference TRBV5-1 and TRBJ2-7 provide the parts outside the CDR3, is KAGVTQTPRYLIKTRGQQVTLSCSPISGHRSVSWYQQTPGQGLQFLFEYFSETQRNKGNFPGRFSGRQFSNSRSEMNVSTLELGDSALYLCASSLGGFYEQYFGPGTRLTVT.

The CDR3 loop is CASSQGPNTGELFF. For the CDR3, the DNA is TGTGCCAGCAGCCAAGGACCGAACACCGGGGAGCTGTTTTTT. This rearrangement joins TRBV3-1 (or the pseudogene TRBV3-2) to TRBJ2-2; D not resolved. CDR1 LGHDT and CDR2 YNNKEL come from the germline V gene (reference sequence). Between the trimmed V and J ends, which lost 1 base and 0 bases, there was a span of 3 bases. The CDR3 is 14 residues long.

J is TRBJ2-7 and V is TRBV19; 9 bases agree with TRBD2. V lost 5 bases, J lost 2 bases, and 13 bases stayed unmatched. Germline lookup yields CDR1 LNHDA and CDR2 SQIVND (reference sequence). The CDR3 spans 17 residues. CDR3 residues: CASSLRGSGSTPYEQYF. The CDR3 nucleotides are TGTGCCAGTAGTCTCCGGGGTAGCGGGAGTACCCCCTACGAGCAGTACTTC.

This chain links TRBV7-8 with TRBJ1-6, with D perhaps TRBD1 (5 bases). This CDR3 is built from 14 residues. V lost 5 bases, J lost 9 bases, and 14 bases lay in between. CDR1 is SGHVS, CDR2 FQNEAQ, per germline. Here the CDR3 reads CASSLGERGSPLHF. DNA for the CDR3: TGTGCCAGCAGCCTCGGAGAAAGGGGTTCACCCCTCCACTTT.

Here the CDR3 DNA reads TGTGCCAGCAGCTTAGACCCAGGGGGCTGGTACGAGCAGTACTTC. It codes for CASSLDPGGWYEQYF. The rearrangement links TRBV11-2 to TRBJ2-7; 8 bases are shared with TRBD1. The V gene end was trimmed by 0 bases and the J gene end by 4 bases; junction bases not matched to a gene: 5. The CDR3 consists of 15 residues. The germline CDR1 and CDR2 sequences are SGHAT and FQNNGV.